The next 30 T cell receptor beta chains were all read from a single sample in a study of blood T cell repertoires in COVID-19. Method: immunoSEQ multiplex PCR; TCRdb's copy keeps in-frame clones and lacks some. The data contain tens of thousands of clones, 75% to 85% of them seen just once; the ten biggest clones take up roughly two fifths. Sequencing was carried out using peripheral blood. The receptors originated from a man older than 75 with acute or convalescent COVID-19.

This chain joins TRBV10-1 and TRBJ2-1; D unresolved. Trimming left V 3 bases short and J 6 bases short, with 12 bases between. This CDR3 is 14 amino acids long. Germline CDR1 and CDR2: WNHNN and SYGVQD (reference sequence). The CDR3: CASSDNIDFNEQFF. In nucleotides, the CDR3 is TGCGCCAGCAGTGACAACATTGACTTCAATGAGCAGTTCTTC.

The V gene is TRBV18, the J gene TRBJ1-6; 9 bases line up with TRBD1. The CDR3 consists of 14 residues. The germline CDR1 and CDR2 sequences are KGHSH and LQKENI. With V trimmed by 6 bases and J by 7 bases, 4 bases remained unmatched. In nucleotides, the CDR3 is TGTGCCAGCTCCGAGGACAGGGGAAATTCACCCCTCCACTTT. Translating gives CASSEDRGNSPLHF. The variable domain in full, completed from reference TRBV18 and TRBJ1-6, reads NAGVMQNPRHLVRRRGQEARLRCSPMKGHSHVYWYRQLPEEGLKFMVYLQKENIIDESGMPKERFSAEFPKEGPSILRIQQVVRGDSAAYFCASSEDRGNSPLHFGNGTRLTVT.

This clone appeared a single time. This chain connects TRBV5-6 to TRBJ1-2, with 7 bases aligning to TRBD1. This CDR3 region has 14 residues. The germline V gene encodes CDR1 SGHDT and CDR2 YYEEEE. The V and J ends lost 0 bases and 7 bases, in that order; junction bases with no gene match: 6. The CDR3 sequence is CASSLVQGLSGYTF. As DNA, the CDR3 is TGTGCCAGCAGCTTGGTACAGGGGTTGTCTGGCTACACCTTC. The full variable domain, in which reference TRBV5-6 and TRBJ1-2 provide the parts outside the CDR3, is DAGVTQSPTHLIKTRGQQVTLRCSPKSGHDTVSWYQQALGQGPQFIFQYYEEEERQRGNFPDRFSGHQFPNYSSELNVNALLLGDSALYLCASSLVQGLSGYTFGSGTRLTVV.

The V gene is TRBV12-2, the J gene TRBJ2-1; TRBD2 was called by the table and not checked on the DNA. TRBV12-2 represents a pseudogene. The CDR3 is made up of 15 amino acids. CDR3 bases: TGTGCAAGTCGCTTAGCGTCCCTAGCGTACAATGAGCAGTTCTTC. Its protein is CASRLASLAYNEQFF.

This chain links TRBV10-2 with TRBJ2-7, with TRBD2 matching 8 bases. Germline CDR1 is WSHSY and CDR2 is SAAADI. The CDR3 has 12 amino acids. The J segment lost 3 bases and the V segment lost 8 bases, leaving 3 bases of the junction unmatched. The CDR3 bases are TGCGCCAGCCACAGCGGGAGCTACGAGCAGTACTTC. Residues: CASHSGSYEQYF.

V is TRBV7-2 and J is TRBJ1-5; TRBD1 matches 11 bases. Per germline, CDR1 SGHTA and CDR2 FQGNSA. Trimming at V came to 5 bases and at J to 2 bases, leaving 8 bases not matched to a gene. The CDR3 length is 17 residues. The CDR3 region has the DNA TGTGCCAGCAGCCAACGGACAGGGGGCATAGGCAATCAGCCCCAGCATTTT. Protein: CASSQRTGGIGNQPQHF.

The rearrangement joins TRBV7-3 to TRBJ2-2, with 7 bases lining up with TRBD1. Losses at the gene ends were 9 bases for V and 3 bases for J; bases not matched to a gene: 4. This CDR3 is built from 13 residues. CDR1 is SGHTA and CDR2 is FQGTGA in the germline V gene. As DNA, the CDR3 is TGTGCCAGTCGCACAGGGGACACCGGGGAGCTGTTTTTT. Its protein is CASRTGDTGELFF.

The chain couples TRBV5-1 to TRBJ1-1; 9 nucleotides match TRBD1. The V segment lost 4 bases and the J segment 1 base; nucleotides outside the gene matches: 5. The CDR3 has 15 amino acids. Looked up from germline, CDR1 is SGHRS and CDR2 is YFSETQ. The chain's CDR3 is CASSQQGAKNTEAFF. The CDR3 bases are TGCGCCAGCAGCCAACAGGGGGCAAAGAACACTGAAGCTTTCTTT.

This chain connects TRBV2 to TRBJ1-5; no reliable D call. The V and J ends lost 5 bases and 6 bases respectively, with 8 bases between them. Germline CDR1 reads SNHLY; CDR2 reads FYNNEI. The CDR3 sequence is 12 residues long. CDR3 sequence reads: CASSQAPQPQHF. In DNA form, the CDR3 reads TGTGCCAGCAGTCAGGCCCCTCAGCCCCAGCATTTT. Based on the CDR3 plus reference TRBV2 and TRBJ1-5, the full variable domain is EPEVTQTPSHQVTQMGQEVILRCVPISNHLYFYWYRQILGQKVEFLVSFYNNEISEKSEIFDDQFSVERPDGSNFTLKIRSTKLEDSAMYFCASSQAPQPQHFGDGTRLSIL.

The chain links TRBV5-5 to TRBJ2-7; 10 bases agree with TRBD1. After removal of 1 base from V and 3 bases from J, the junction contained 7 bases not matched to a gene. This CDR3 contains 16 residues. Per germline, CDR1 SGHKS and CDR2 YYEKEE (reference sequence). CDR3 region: CASSLSWTGGIYEQYF. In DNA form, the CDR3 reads TGTGCCAGCAGCTTGTCCTGGACAGGGGGAATCTACGAGCAGTACTTC.

Written as DNA, the CDR3 is TGCGCCAGCAGCCCCCTGACAGGGGGAGTGAGCACTGAAGCTTTCTTT. This encodes CASSPLTGGVSTEAFF. This sequence joins TRBV5-1 and TRBJ1-1, with 9 bases lining up with TRBD1. This CDR3 is built from 16 residues. Germline CDR1 and CDR2: SGHRS and YFSETQ. Germline trimming cut 4 bases from V and 4 bases from J; bases unmatched to any gene: 11.

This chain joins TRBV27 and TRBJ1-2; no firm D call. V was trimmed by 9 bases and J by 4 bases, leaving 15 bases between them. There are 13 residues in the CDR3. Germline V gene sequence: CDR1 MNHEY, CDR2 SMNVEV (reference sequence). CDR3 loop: CASAPRAGYGYTF. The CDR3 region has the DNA TGTGCCAGTGCCCCTCGTGCGGGCTATGGCTACACCTTC.

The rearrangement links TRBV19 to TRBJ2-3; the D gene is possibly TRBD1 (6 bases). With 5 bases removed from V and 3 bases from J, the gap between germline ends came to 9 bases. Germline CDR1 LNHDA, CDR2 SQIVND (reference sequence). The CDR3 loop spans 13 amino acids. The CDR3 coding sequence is TGTGCCAGTAGTGGAACAGGGACAGATACGCAGTATTTT. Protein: CASSGTGTDTQYF.

The CDR3 is CASSFTDRNTEAFF. DNA of the CDR3: TGTGCCAGCAGCTTTACGGACAGGAACACTGAAGCTTTCTTT. The rearrangement uses TRBV7-3 and TRBJ1-1, with D maybe TRBD1 (6 bases). Germline V gene lookup returns CDR1 SGHTA and CDR2 FQGTGA. This CDR3 region has 14 residues. Trimming stripped 3 bases from V and 1 base from J, with 9 bases between.

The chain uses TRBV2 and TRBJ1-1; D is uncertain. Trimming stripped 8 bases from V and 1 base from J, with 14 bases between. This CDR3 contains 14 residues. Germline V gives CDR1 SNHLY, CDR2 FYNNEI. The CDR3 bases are TGTGCCAGCCTCCTCGACCAGGCGAACACTGAAGCTTTCTTT. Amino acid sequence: CASLLDQANTEAFF. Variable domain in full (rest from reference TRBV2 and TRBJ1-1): EPEVTQTPSHQVTQMGQEVILRCVPISNHLYFYWYRQILGQKVEFLVSFYNNEISEKSEIFDDQFSVERPDGSNFTLKIRSTKLEDSAMYFCASLLDQANTEAFFGQGTRLTVV.

CDR3 protein: CAIRGGTGNEKLFF. In DNA, the CDR3 is TGTGCCATCAGGGGAGGGACTGGTAATGAAAAACTGTTTTTT. This rearrangement joins TRBV10-3 to TRBJ1-4; D is perhaps TRBD1 (5 bases). This CDR3 is built from 14 residues. CDR1 and CDR2 from the germline V gene are ENHRY and SYGVKD. With 6 bases removed from V and 4 bases from J, the gap between germline ends came to 12 bases.

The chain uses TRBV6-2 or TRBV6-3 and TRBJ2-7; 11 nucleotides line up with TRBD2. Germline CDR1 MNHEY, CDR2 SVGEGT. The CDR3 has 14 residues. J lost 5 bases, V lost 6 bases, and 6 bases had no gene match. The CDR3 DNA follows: TGTGCCAGCAGCGCTAGCGGGAGGTTACACGAGCAGTACTTC. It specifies CASSASGRLHEQYF.

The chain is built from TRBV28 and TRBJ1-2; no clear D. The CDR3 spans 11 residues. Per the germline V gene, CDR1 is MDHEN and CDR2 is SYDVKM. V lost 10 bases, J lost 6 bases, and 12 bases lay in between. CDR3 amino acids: CATRDHDGYTF. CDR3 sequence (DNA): TGTGCCACCCGGGATCATGATGGCTACACCTTC.

CDR3 bases: TGTGCCAGCAGCCAAGGGACTACCGGGGAGCTGTTTTTT. This encodes CASSQGTTGELFF. The chain combines TRBV3-1 (or the pseudogene TRBV3-2) with TRBJ2-2; weak D call: TRBD2 (5 bases). Germline V gene sequence: CDR1 LGHDT, CDR2 YNNKEL (reference sequence). Trimming shortened V by 1 base and J by 5 bases, and 5 bases separated the two germline ends. CDR3 length: 13 residues.

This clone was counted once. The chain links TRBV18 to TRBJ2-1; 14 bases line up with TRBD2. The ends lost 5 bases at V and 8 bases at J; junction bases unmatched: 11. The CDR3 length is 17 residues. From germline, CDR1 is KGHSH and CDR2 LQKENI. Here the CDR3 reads CASSSGTSGSSGYEQFF. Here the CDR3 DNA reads TGTGCCAGCTCATCCGGGACTAGCGGGAGTTCGGGGTATGAGCAGTTCTTC.

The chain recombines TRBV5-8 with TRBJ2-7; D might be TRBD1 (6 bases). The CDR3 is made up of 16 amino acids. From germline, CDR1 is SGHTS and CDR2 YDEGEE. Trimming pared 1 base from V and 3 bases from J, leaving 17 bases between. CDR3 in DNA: TGTGCCAGCAGCTTGAGGACAGTCCGGAATTTCTACGAGCAGTACTTC. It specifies CASSLRTVRNFYEQYF.

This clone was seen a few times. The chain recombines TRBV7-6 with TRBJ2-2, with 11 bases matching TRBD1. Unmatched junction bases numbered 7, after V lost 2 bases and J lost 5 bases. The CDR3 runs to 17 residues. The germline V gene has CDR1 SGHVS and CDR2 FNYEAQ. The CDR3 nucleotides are TGTGCCAGCAGCTTAACTGGACAGGGGGCGCGGACCGGGGAGCTGTTTTTT. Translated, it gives CASSLTGQGARTGELFF.

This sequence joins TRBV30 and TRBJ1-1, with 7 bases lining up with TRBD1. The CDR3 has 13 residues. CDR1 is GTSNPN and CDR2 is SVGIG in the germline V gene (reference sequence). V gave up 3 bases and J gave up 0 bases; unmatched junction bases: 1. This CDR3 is CAWRGQVNTEAFF. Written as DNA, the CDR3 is TGTGCCTGGAGAGGACAGGTGAACACTGAAGCTTTCTTT.

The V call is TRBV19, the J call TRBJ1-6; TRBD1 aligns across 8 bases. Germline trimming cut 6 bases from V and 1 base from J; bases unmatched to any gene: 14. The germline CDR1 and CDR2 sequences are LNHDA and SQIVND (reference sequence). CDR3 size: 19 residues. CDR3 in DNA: TGTGCCAGTAGCCGCCGACAGGGGCTTCAAGAGTCCTATAATTCACCCCTCCACTTT. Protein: CASSRRQGLQESYNSPLHF.

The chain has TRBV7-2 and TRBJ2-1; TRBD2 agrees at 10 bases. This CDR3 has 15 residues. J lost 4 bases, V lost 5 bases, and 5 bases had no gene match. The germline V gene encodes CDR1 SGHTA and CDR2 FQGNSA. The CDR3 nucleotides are TGTGCCAGCAGCCGGACTAGCGGCCAGTACAATGAGCAGTTCTTC. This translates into CASSRTSGQYNEQFF.

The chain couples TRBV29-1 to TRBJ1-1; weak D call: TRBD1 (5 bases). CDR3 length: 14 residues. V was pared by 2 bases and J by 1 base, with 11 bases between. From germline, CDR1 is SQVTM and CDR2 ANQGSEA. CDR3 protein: CSVENRRRNTEAFF. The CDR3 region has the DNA TGCAGCGTTGAAAACAGGCGCCGGAACACTGAAGCTTTCTTT.

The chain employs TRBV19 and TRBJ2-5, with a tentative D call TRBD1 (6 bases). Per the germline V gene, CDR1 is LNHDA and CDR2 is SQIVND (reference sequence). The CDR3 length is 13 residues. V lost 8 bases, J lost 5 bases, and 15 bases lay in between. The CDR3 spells CASASQGKETQYF. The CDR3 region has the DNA TGTGCCAGTGCATCACAGGGAAAGGAGACCCAGTACTTC.

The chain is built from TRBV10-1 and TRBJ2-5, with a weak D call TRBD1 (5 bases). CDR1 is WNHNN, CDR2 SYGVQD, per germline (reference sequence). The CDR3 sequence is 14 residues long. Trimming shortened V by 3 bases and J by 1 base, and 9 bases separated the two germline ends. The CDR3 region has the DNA TGCGCCAGCAGTGATGGGGCAGCCCAAGAGACCCAGTACTTC. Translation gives CASSDGAAQETQYF.

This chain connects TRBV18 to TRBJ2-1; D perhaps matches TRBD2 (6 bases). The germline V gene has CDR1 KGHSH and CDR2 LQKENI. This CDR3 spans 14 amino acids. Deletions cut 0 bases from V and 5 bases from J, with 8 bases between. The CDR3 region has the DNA TGTGCCAGCTCACCACCCTCGGGGGACAATGAGCAGTTCTTC. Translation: CASSPPSGDNEQFF.

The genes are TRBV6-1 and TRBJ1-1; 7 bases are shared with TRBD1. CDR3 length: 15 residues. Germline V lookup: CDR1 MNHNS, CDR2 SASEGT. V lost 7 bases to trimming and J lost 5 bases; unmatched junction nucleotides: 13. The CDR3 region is CASIPTGPKGTEAFF. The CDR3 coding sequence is TGTGCCAGCATTCCGACAGGGCCTAAGGGAACTGAAGCTTTCTTT.